This T cell receptor (beta chain) emerged from a study of CD8 T cells in ankylosing spondylitis. Study-wide points: Both synovial fluid and blood in reactive arthritis had previously been reported to carry some motif variants. What appeared characteristic of ankylosing spondylitis blood was a TCR beta motif of under 10 highly homologous variants. Disease-linked clones were found to be CD8+ and relatively rare in peripheral blood.

In this sample, this clonotype is medium-sized. Its matching antigen is unknown. Making use of molecular barcodes, quantitative 5'-RACE generated TCR beta libraries. TCRdb reanalysed the 5' RACE reads using MiXCR and keeps one entry per CDR3 protein. The table has under 30,000 distinct CDR3 sequences, 7.9% seen once. Germline CDR1 reads SGHRS; CDR2 reads YFSETQ. The CDR3 covers 19 residues. Unmatched junction bases numbered 10, after V lost 0 bases and J lost 0 bases. V and J are TRBV5-1 and TRBJ2-1; TRBD2 aligns across 9 bases. This receptor was identified in a male donor with ankylosing spondylitis or in good health (not recorded which). Sequencing was done on a sample of blood. In nucleotides, the CDR3 is TGCGCCAGCAGCTTGGCGGGCGGGAGGGCCTCGGGCTCCTACAATGAGCAGTTCTTC. This codes for CASSLAGGRASGSYNEQFF.